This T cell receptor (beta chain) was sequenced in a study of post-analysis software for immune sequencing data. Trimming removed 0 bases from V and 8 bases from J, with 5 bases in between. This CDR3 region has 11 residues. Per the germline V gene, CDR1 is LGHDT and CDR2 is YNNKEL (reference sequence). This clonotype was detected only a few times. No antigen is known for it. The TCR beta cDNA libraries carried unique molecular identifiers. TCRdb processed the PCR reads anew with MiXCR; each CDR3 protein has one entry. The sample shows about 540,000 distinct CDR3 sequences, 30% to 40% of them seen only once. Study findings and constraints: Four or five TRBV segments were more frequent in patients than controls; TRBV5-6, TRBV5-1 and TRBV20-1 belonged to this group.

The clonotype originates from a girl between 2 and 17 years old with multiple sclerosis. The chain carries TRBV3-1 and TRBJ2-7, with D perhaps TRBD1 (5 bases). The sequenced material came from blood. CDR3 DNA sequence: TGTGCCAGCAGCCAAGAGGACAAGCAGTACTTC. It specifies CASSQEDKQYF.